The entry that follows covers one TCR beta chain sequence. Germline trimming cut 3 bases from V and 0 bases from J; bases unmatched to any gene: 4. There are 15 residues in the CDR3. Germline lookup yields CDR1 SGDLS and CDR2 YYNGEE. The repertoire was sequenced with immunoSEQ multiplex PCR; TCRdb's copy has only in-frame clones and lacks some. The sample has about 53,000 clones; roughly 90% are singletons. This entry comes from a study of chemoradiotherapy in HPV16-positive cancers. The rearrangement links TRBV9 to TRBJ2-5; 8 positions match TRBD2. The receptor was derived from a human donor with HPV-associated anogenital cancer. The sequenced sample was blood, obtained from a patient who underwent chemoradiotherapy. The CDR3, as DNA: TGTGCCAGCAGCGCCGGGGGGGCTTACCAAGAGACCCAGTACTTC. Its translation is CASSAGGAYQETQYF.